Below are 16 T cell receptor beta chains sequenced from a single sample in a study of OX40 agonist ivuxolimab in advanced cancers. Repertoires were generated with immunoSEQ multiplex PCR, while TCRdb's copy carries only in-frame clones and drops some. This table holds 65,000 or so clones, around 80% found once. Source: CD4+ or CD8+ T cells sorted from blood, taken in a trial of the OX40 agonist ivuxolimab. These receptors all come from an adult with an advanced solid tumor such as melanoma, head and neck, liver or kidney cancer.

The V and J genes are TRBV6-6 and TRBJ1-1; D remains unclear. Germline CDR1 MNHNY, CDR2 SVGAGI (reference sequence). The CDR3 covers 13 residues. Trimming removed 6 bases from V and 2 bases from J, with 10 bases in between. This CDR3 is CASSRTRNTEAFF. In nucleotides, the CDR3 is TGTGCCAGCAGCCGAACCCGTAACACTGAAGCTTTCTTT.

The chain combines TRBV19 with TRBJ2-3, with D perhaps given as TRBD1 or TRBD2 (6 bases each). In germline, CDR1 is LNHDA, CDR2 SQIVND (reference sequence). The V end lost 4 bases, the J end lost 4 bases, and 18 bases lay between the germline ends. The length of the CDR3 is 16 residues. This chain's CDR3 is CASSTSGAGPADTQYF. CDR3 nucleotides: TGTGCCAGTAGTACCTCAGGGGCGGGGCCAGCAGATACGCAGTATTTT.

This rearrangement joins TRBV19 to TRBJ1-2, with D uncertain. CDR1 is LNHDA and CDR2 is SQIVND in the germline V gene (reference sequence). This CDR3 spans 16 amino acids. V shed 5 bases and J shed 8 bases, with 24 bases lying between them. CDR3 protein: CASSYWPPRGGRGYTF. CDR3 nucleotide sequence: TGTGCCAGTAGTTATTGGCCCCCGAGAGGAGGAAGAGGCTACACCTTC. The full variable domain, with the rest looked up from reference TRBV19 and TRBJ1-2, is DGGITQSPKYLFRKEGQNVTLSCEQNLNHDAMYWYRQDPGQGLRLIYYSQIVNDFQKGDIAEGYSVSREKKESFPLTVTSAQKNPTAFYLCASSYWPPRGGRGYTFGSGTRLTVV.

This chain joins TRBV4-3 and TRBJ2-3; D not resolved. The V gene's germline CDR1 is LGHNA and CDR2 YSLEER. The length of the CDR3 is 17 residues. With 0 bases removed from V and 2 bases from J, the gap between germline ends came to 15 bases. In DNA, the CDR3 is TGCGCCAGCAGCCAAGATCGTTTTATAGGGCCCACAGATACGCAGTATTTT. Translation gives CASSQDRFIGPTDTQYF.

The chain employs TRBV19 and TRBJ2-5; D is uncertain. Germline CDR1 LNHDA, CDR2 SQIVND (reference sequence). CDR3 length equals 13 residues. The germline V and J ends were trimmed by 3 bases and 4 bases, with 9 bases remaining between them. The DNA for the CDR3 is TGTGCCAGTAGTATCTCGTCTAGAGAGACCCAGTACTTC. Translated: CASSISSRETQYF.

V gene TRBV6-1 combines with J gene TRBJ2-3; 11 bases agree with TRBD2. Germline-derived CDR1 and CDR2 are MNHNS and SASEGT. The CDR3 runs to 16 residues. Germline trimming cut 4 bases from V and 14 bases from J; bases unmatched to any gene: 17. The CDR3, as DNA: TGTGCCAGCAGTGTGAATAGCGGGAGGGCCCAGGGTCCGCGGTATTTT. Its translation is CASSVNSGRAQGPRYF.

This chain links TRBV4-3 with TRBJ2-7; tentatively, D is TRBD1 (6 bases). Germline V CDR1 and CDR2: LGHNA, YSLEER. The CDR3 contains 14 residues. V was clipped by 5 bases and J by 5 bases, with 16 bases between them. The CDR3 region is CASSRTDSTHEQYF. The CDR3 nucleotides are TGCGCCAGCAGCAGGACGGACAGTACCCACGAGCAGTACTTC.

The chain recombines TRBV5-1 with TRBJ1-2, with no clear D. The CDR3 is 14 amino acids. V was cut by 0 bases and J by 1 base, with 7 bases left in between. Germline-derived CDR1 and CDR2 are SGHRS and YFSETQ. This chain's CDR3 is CASSLDGFNYGYTF. The CDR3 DNA sequence: TGCGCCAGCAGCTTGGATGGATTTAACTATGGCTACACCTTC. Full variable domain (missing parts from reference TRBV5-1 and TRBJ1-2): KAGVTQTPRYLIKTRGQQVTLSCSPISGHRSVSWYQQTPGQGLQFLFEYFSETQRNKGNFPGRFSGRQFSNSRSEMNVSTLELGDSALYLCASSLDGFNYGYTFGSGTRLTVV.

The chain has TRBV5-6 and TRBJ2-2; TRBD1 agrees at 8 bases. J lost 2 bases, V lost 5 bases, and 2 bases had no gene match. The CDR3 length is 14 residues. Germline V gene data show CDR1 as SGHDT and CDR2 as YYEEEE. This chain's CDR3 is CASRPGGNTGELFF. CDR3 sequence (DNA): TGTGCCAGCAGGCCAGGGGGCAACACCGGGGAGCTGTTTTTT.

V usage is TRBV30 and J usage is TRBJ1-5, with 8 bases fitting TRBD1. The CDR3 is made up of 15 amino acids. V dropped 0 bases and J dropped 7; count of bases not matched to a gene: 8. From germline, CDR1 is GTSNPN and CDR2 SVGIG (reference sequence). The CDR3 DNA reads as TGTGCCTGGAGTGTGCAGGGGGCGAATCGACAGCCCCAGCATTTT. This encodes CAWSVQGANRQPQHF.

This clone was found a few times. V usage is TRBV5-4 and J usage is TRBJ1-2, with D hard to call. Germline V gives CDR1 SGHNT, CDR2 YYREEE (reference sequence). Trimming pared 4 bases from V and 8 bases from J, leaving 12 bases between. This CDR3 region has 12 residues. CDR3 in amino acids: CASSRTSRGYTF. The DNA of the CDR3 is TGTGCCAGCAGCCGGACGAGTCGGGGCTACACCTTC.

CDR3 sequence (DNA): TGTGCCAGCTCACCCGGGACGGCTCAGCCCCAGCATTTT. Translation gives CASSPGTAQPQHF. The chain combines TRBV18 with TRBJ1-5; perhaps TRBD1 as D (5 bases). CDR3 size: 13 residues. The germline V and J ends were trimmed by 3 bases and 6 bases, with 9 bases remaining between them. Per the germline V gene, CDR1 is KGHSH and CDR2 is LQKENI.

This CDR3 is CASSEGTVNEKLFF. In DNA form, the CDR3 reads TGTGCCAGCAGTGAAGGGACGGTTAATGAAAAACTGTTTTTT. The V and J genes are TRBV2 and TRBJ1-4; D not resolved. CDR1 is SNHLY, CDR2 FYNNEI, per germline. This CDR3 has 14 residues. Trimming left V 1 base short and J 4 bases short, with 7 bases between.

This clone was counted between two and nine times. The V call is TRBV7-2, the J call TRBJ2-7; 13 bases are shared with TRBD2. The CDR3 contains 19 residues. CDR1 SGHTA and CDR2 FQGNSA come from the germline V gene. With 2 bases clipped from V and 9 bases from J, the junction kept 19 bases outside the gene matches. This CDR3 is CASSLLAYGTHGTSGVQYF. The CDR3 nucleotides read TGTGCCAGCAGCTTATTGGCATATGGGACTCACGGGACTAGCGGGGTGCAGTACTTC.

This sequence joins TRBV11-2 and TRBJ2-7, with D perhaps assigned TRBD1 or TRBD2 (5 bases each). Trimming left V 1 base short and J 5 bases short, with 12 bases between. The germline gives CDR1 SGHAT, CDR2 FQNNGV. The CDR3 consists of 14 residues. CDR3 coding DNA: TGTGCCAGCAGCTTAGGGACACTGAGGGACGAGCAGTACTTC. It translates to CASSLGTLRDEQYF.

This chain connects TRBV6-5 to TRBJ1-1; D is possibly TRBD1 (5 bases). The CDR3 contains 15 residues. Germline V gene sequence: CDR1 MNHEY, CDR2 SVGAGI. V was shortened by 0 bases and J by 0 bases, with 8 bases between the two germline ends. The CDR3 is CASSYSQGLNTEAFF. The DNA of the CDR3 is TGTGCCAGCAGTTACTCGCAGGGACTGAACACTGAAGCTTTCTTT.